This T cell receptor (beta chain) was sequenced for a study of CD8 T cells in Susac syndrome. About this clonotype: Its antigen is still unknown.

The CDR3 sequence is 15 residues long. Broader study findings: Total CD8+ repertoires held approximately 15 Susac-specific public clones, while CD8+ TEMRA repertoires held roughly five.

Reverse transcription used about 0.45 to 1 ug RNA and random hexamers. It was immunoSEQ multiplex PCR that amplified TCR beta CDR3 across 54 Vbeta and 13 Jbeta. TCRdb reanalysed the immunoSEQ multiplex PCR reads using MiXCR and keeps one entry per CDR3 protein. The sample lists 100,000 to 150,000 distinct CDR3 sequences; just under 95% were seen once. The clonotype comes from a human donor with Susac syndrome. This chain uses TRBV21-1 with TRBJ1-2. TRBV21-1 is annotated as a pseudogene. The specimen was CD8+ T cells from PBMCs. The CDR3 nucleotides read TGTGCCAGCAGCAAAGGTATATCTCCTAACTATGGCTACACCTTC. This gives the protein CASSKGISPNYGYTF.